This TCR beta chain was recorded in a study of Ad26.COV2.S vaccination and SARS-CoV-2 variants. About the study: Trial arm assignment for the donor was COV1001 Ad26.COV2.S. Ad26.COV2.S shots went into the muscle once or twice, 56 days apart.

The method was immunoSEQ multiplex PCR; TCRdb's version includes in-frame clones alone and lacks a portion of them. The sample records some 240,000 clones, approximately 90% being singletons. Treatment of the sample: some 20 received Ad26.COV2.S at low or high dose, single or two shots; about 5 received placebo; per-sample allocation not given. Day 63 after the first injection of vaccine or placebo was the sampling time. This TCR was recovered from a person aged 18-60 years who received the Ad26.COV2.S COVID-19 vaccine or a placebo. The sequences come from peripheral blood, collected in a trial of Ad26.COV2.S vaccine versus placebo.

Here the CDR3 reads CASSPSGGDLETQYF. CDR3 DNA sequence: TGTGCCAGCAGTCCTAGCGGGGGGGACCTGGAGACCCAGTACTTC. The chain employs TRBV7-3 and TRBJ2-5; 12 nucleotides align to TRBD2. This CDR3 spans 15 amino acids. Germline CDR1 reads SGHTA; CDR2 reads FQGTGA. With V trimmed by 6 bases and J by 5 bases, 7 bases remained unmatched.